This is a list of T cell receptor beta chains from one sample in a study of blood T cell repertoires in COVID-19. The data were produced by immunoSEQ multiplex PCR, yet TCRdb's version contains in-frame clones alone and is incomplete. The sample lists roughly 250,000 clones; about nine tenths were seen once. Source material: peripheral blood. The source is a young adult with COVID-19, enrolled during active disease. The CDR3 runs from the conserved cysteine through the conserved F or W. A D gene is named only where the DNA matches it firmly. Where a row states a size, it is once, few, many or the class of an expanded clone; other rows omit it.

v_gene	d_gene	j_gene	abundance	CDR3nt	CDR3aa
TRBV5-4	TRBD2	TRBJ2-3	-	TGTGCCAGCAGCTTCGGACTAGCGGGAGAAGCAGATACGCAGTATTTT	CASSFGLAGEADTQYF
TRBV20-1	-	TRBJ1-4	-	TGCAGTGCACGGGTGAATGAAAAACTGTTTTTT	CSARVNEKLFF
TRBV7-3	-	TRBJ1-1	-	TGTGCCAGCAGCTTAACTCCGGACACTGAAGCTTTCTTT	CASSLTPDTEAFF
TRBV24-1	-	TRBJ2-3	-	TGTGCCACCAGTGATCGGACTCCAGATACGCAGTATTTT	CATSDRTPDTQYF
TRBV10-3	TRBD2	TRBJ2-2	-	TGTGGAGGTAGCGGGACCCTGAACACCGGGGAGCTGTTTTTT	CGGSGTLNTGELFF
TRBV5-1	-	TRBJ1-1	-	TGCGCCAGCAGCTTGGCTCCAGAATTGAACACTGAAGCTTTCTTT	CASSLAPELNTEAFF
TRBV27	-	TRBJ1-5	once	TGTGCCAGCAGTTTATCGGTAGATCAGCCCCAGCATTTT	CASSLSVDQPQHF
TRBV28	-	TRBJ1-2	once	TGTGCCAGCAGTTTGGGTTTTCGGGGGGCGCCCGGCTACACCTTC	CASSLGFRGAPGYTF
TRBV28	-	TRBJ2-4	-	TGTGCCAGCAGTTTAAACAGGTTGGGGGGAAACATTCAGTACTTC	CASSLNRLGGNIQYF
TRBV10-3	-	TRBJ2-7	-	TGTGCCATCAGTGAGCCACGGGACAATTCGTACGAGCAGTACTTC	CAISEPRDNSYEQYF
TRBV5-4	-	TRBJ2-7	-	TGTGCCAGCAGCACGACCGGGGGCTACGAGCAGTACTTC	CASSTTGGYEQYF
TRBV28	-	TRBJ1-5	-	TGTGCCAGCAGTGGCGGGCAGCTCAATCAGCCCCAGCATTTT	CASSGGQLNQPQHF
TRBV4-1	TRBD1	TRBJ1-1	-	TGCGCCAGCAGCCTCAGGGGGCTCACTGAAGCTTTCTTT	CASSLRGLTEAFF
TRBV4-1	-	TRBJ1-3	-	TGCGCCAGCAGCCCTCTCCGACTGCTCTCTGGAAACACCATATATTTT	CASSPLRLLSGNTIYF
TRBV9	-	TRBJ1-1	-	TGTGCCAGCAGCGTAGGAAGGGGGACTGAAGCTTTCTTT	CASSVGRGTEAFF
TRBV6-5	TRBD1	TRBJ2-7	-	TGTGCCAGTCGCCAGGGGGTTTACTACGAGCAGTACTTC	CASRQGVYYEQYF
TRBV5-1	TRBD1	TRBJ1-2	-	TGCGCCAGCAGCGGCCGGACAGGGTCCTATGGCTACACCTTC	CASSGRTGSYGYTF
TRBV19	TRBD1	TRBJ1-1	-	TGTGCCAGTAGTGTGACAGGGGGGAACACTGAAGCTTTCTTT	CASSVTGGNTEAFF
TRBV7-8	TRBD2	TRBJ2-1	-	TGTGCCAGCAGCTTAGTTGGGACTAACAATGAGCAGTTCTTC	CASSLVGTNNEQFF
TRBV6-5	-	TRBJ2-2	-	TGTGCCAGCAGTCAACCTCTAGCGGGGGAGCTGTTTTTT	CASSQPLAGELFF
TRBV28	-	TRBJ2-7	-	TGTGCCAGCAGTTCAGGACTTCCCCCCTACGAGCAGTACTTC	CASSSGLPPYEQYF
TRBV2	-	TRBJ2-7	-	TGTGCCAGCCTACAGTCCTACGAGCAGTACTTC	CASLQSYEQYF
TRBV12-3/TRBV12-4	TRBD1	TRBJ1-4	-	TGTGCCAGCAGTTTGGGGACAGCCCAACTGTTTTTT	CASSLGTAQLFF
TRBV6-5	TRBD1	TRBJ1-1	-	TGTGCCAGCAGTCCGGACAGGGGGGCGGTCACTGAAGCTTTCTTT	CASSPDRGAVTEAFF
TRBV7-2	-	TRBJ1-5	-	TGTGCCAGCAGCTTAGTTAACAATCAGCCCCAGCATTTT	CASSLVNNQPQHF
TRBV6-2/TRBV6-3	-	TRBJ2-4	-	TGTGCCAGCAGTCAGCCCCCCACGGCGGGCAAAAACATTCAGTACTTC	CASSQPPTAGKNIQYF
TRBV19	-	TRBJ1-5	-	TGTGCCAGTGAGAGCGGGTGGCTCGCTCAGCCCCAGCATTTT	CASESGWLAQPQHF
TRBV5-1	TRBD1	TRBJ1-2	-	TGCGCCAGCAGCTATGACAGGGGGAAGGTAGGCTATGGCTACACCTTC	CASSYDRGKVGYGYTF
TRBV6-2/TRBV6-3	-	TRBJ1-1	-	TGTGCCAGCAGCCCTACAGGAACTGAAGCTTTCTTT	CASSPTGTEAFF
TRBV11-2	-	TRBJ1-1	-	TGTGCCAGCAGCTTAGCGGGGGTCATCACTGAAGCTTTCTTT	CASSLAGVITEAFF
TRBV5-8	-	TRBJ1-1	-	TGTGCCAGCAGCTTGGTGGGGGGTTCGAACACTGAAGCTTTCTTT	CASSLVGGSNTEAFF
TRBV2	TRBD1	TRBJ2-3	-	TGTGCCAGCAGGAGGGGGCGTATACCAGATAGCACAGATACGCAGTATTTT	CASRRGRIPDSTDTQYF
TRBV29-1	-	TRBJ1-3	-	TGCAGCGTTGTCCGGGGAGTAGGTGGAAACACCATATATTTT	CSVVRGVGGNTIYF
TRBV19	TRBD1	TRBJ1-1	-	TGTGCCAGTATTGTACCGGGACAGGGAGGGCCCACTGGGGCTTTCTTT	CASIVPGQGGPTGAFF
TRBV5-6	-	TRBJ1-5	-	TGTGCCAGCAGCCTGCGGGGGGATAGCAATCAGCCCCAGCATTTT	CASSLRGDSNQPQHF
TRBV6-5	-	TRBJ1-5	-	TGTGCCAGCAGTTACAACAGGGCGGGGGGCAATCAGCCCCAGCATTTT	CASSYNRAGGNQPQHF
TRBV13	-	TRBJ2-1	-	TGTGCCAGCAGCCAACGGGACATGTACAATGAGCAGTTCTTC	CASSQRDMYNEQFF
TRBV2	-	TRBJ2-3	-	TGTGCCAGCGAGGCGGGAGATACGCAGTATTTT	CASEAGDTQYF
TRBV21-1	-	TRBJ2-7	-	TGTGCCAGCAGCGGGTGGACTAGCCAAAACTACGAGCAGTACTTC	CASSGWTSQNYEQYF
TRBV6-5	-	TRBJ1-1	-	TGTGCCAGCAGTTACAGGGACACTGGGAACACTGAAGCTTTCTTT	CASSYRDTGNTEAFF
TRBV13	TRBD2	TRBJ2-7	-	TGTGCCAGCAGCTTAGGCCGTGATGGGACTAGCATGTTCGAGCAGTACTTC	CASSLGRDGTSMFEQYF
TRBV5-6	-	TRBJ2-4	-	TGTGCCAGCAGCTTCTTCTTAAACCCGAGAGGCAAAAACATTCAGTACTTC	CASSFFLNPRGKNIQYF
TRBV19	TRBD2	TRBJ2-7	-	TGTGCCAGTAGTACGGGGACTAGCGGGTACGAGCAGTACTTC	CASSTGTSGYEQYF
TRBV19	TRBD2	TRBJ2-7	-	TGTGCCAGTAGTATAAGTGGTGATAGCGGGACCTACGAGCAGTACTTC	CASSISGDSGTYEQYF
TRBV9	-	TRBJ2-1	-	TGTGCCAGCAGCGTAGCCGGTACAGTAGGGGACAATGAGCAGTTCTTC	CASSVAGTVGDNEQFF
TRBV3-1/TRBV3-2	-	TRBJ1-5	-	TGTGCCAGCAGCCAAGATTTCGCGGATCAGCCCCAGCATTTT	CASSQDFADQPQHF
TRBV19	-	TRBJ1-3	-	TGTGCCAGTAGTACTTGGACAGAAGCGTCTGGAAACACCATATATTTT	CASSTWTEASGNTIYF
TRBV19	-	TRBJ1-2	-	TGTGCCAGTAGTATAGCGACAGGTTATGGCTACACCTTC	CASSIATGYGYTF
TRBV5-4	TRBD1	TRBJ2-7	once	TGTGCCAGCAGCCCATCCCCCGGGACAGGGTCCTACGAGCAGTACTTC	CASSPSPGTGSYEQYF
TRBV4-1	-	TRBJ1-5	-	TGCGCCAGCAGCCGCGACGGACAGAGCAATCAGCCCCAGCATTTT	CASSRDGQSNQPQHF
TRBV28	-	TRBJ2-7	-	TGTGCCAGCAGTTTCGGCGGGCCGGCCGAGCAGTACTTC	CASSFGGPAEQYF
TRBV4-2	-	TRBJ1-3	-	TGTGCCAGCAGCTCTCTCATGGAGGTTCAGCGTGGAAACACCATATATTTT	CASSSLMEVQRGNTIYF
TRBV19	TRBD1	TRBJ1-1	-	TGTGCCAGTAGTTGGGGGACAGCCATGAACACTGAAGCTTTCTTT	CASSWGTAMNTEAFF
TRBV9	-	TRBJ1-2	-	TGTGCCAGCAGCCCTCGCCCCCTACAGAGAGTCTATGGCTACACCTTC	CASSPRPLQRVYGYTF
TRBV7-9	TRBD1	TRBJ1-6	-	TGTGCCAGCAGCTTCGGGACAGGGGATTCACCCCTCCACTTT	CASSFGTGDSPLHF